This T cell receptor beta chain was sequenced for a study of beta chain features in type 1 diabetes. Study as a whole: All samples yielded some 110 million examined sorted cells. Study-wide findings and caveats: Shortening of TCRB CDR3s, moderate but significant, appeared in all four CD4+ subsets of Type 1 diabetes patients.

The CDR3 spans 13 residues. The V gene's germline CDR1 is SQVTM and CDR2 ANQGSEA. V gave up 6 bases and J gave up 8 bases; unmatched junction bases: 8. The whole isolated RNA underwent reverse transcription, so sequencing captured expressed TCRB transcripts. The assay was immunoSEQ multiplex PCR, and TCRdb's table has in-frame clones only and misses some. The sample consists of about 260,000 clones, around 21% of them appearing once. About this clone itself: Its specificity is unknown.

This receptor was identified in a woman aged 40 to 49 with type 1 diabetes. The sample taken for sequencing was naive CD4+ T cells from blood. This chain joins TRBV29-1 and TRBJ1-2; 11 bases map to TRBD1. This CDR3 reads CSVTGGQGGGYTF. The CDR3 DNA sequence: TGCAGCGTCACGGGGGGACAGGGGGGAGGCTACACCTTC.